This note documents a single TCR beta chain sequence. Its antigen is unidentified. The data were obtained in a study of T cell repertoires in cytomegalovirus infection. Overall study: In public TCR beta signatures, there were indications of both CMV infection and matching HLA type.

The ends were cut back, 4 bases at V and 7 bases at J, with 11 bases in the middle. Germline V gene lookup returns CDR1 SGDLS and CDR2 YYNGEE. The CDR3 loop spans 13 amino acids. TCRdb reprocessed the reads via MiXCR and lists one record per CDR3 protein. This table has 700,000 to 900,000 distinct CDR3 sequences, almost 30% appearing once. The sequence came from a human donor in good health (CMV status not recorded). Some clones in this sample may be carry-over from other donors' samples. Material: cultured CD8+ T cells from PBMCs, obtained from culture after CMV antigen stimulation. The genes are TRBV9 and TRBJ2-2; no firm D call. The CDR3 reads CASSTQVGGELFF. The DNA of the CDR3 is TGTGCCAGCAGCACTCAAGTAGGCGGGGAGCTGTTTTTT.